This is a list of T cell receptor beta chains from one sample in a study of T cells in Graves' hyperthyroidism and ophthalmopathy. One entry per CDR3 protein, called by TCRdb with MiXCR from the multiplex PCR reads. In the table there are about 350,000 distinct CDR3 sequences, roughly 14% of which are singletons. The sample consisted of blood. The receptors stem from a woman aged 25 to 39 with Graves' hyperthyroidism. The CDR3 runs from the conserved cysteine through the conserved F or W.

J gene	V gene	CDR3 length	CDR3 protein
TRBJ2-5	TRBV12-3/TRBV12-4	16	CASSFGGSLYQETQYF
TRBJ2-7	TRBV5-1	15	CASSPGTGVQYEQYF
TRBJ2-5	TRBV2	14	CASSPGLAVGTQYF
TRBJ2-4	TRBV7-9	17	CASSLKTGYLAKNIQYF
TRBJ2-2	TRBV19	16	CASTARETANTGELFF
TRBJ2-3	TRBV20-1	17	CSARRPGLAGGPDTQYF
TRBJ2-7	TRBV18	17	CASSPPGQGKGLYEQYF
TRBJ2-7	TRBV28	16	CASIPPGGRAFYEQYF
TRBJ1-6	TRBV11-2	16	CASSRRQSSYNSPLHF
TRBJ1-4	TRBV2	14	CASSELQANEKLFF
TRBJ1-5	TRBV6-1	14	CASSGGTGRQPQHF
TRBJ2-2	TRBV6-1	14	CASTLLDFPGELFF
TRBJ2-3	TRBV6-1	14	CASSKFGTADTQYF
TRBJ2-1	TRBV14	18	CASSRFWARDRPAHEQFF
TRBJ1-2	TRBV28	15	CASSPTGLTIYGYTF
TRBJ2-7	TRBV18	13	CASSTQDSTEQYF
TRBJ1-5	TRBV7-6	17	CASSLNPYGQGNQPQHF
TRBJ2-7	TRBV6-2/TRBV6-3	11	CASSVRREQYF
TRBJ2-2	TRBV7-9	15	CASSLAGLPLGELFF
TRBJ1-3	TRBV11-2	14	CASSLRAARNTIYF
TRBJ2-3	TRBV10-1	14	CASSESISTDTQYF
TRBJ2-3	TRBV7-9	15	CASSLVAGGTDTQYF
TRBJ2-7	TRBV20-1	14	CSAGRGEGSYEQYF
TRBJ1-5	TRBV19	16	CASSIGRDAINQPQHF
TRBJ2-2	TRBV12-3/TRBV12-4	15	CASSSYREVAGELFF
TRBJ2-1	TRBV27	15	CASTSGDFTYNEQFF
TRBJ2-2	TRBV12-3/TRBV12-4	14	CASRGTSNTGELFF
TRBJ1-5	TRBV20-1	12	CSARDGNQPQHF
TRBJ1-4	TRBV28	13	CASSFSGGEKLFF
TRBJ2-2	TRBV10-2	16	CASSAVRLAGVGELFF
TRBJ2-5	TRBV20-1	17	CSAPRGSGVPWEETQYF
TRBJ2-4	TRBV28	16	CASSQRTGIFEDIQYF
TRBJ1-5	TRBV19	16	CASSTQGVKGNQPQHF
TRBJ2-6	TRBV6-5	16	CASSYSIQSGANVLTF
TRBJ1-1	TRBV10-3	13	CAIAGTGSTEAFF